Included here is one T cell receptor (beta chain) sequence, with context. Per germline, CDR1 LNHDA and CDR2 SQIVND (reference sequence). With 4 bases clipped from V and 2 bases from J, the junction kept 8 bases outside the gene matches. This CDR3 is built from 16 residues. Generated by immunoSEQ multiplex PCR, the TCRdb table keeps only in-frame clones and is missing some. The sample carries fewer than 250,000 clones, about 85% recorded once. The data were taken from a study of blood T cell repertoires in COVID-19. The receptor comes from a human donor in a cohort sampled during active COVID-19. Specimen: peripheral blood. This chain connects TRBV19 to TRBJ2-1; TRBD1 aligns across 7 bases. CDR3 region: CASSTSTGRAYNEQFF. The DNA of the CDR3 is TGTGCCAGTAGTACCTCGACAGGGCGAGCCTACAATGAGCAGTTCTTC. Full variable domain (missing parts from reference TRBV19 and TRBJ2-1): DGGITQSPKYLFRKEGQNVTLSCEQNLNHDAMYWYRQDPGQGLRLIYYSQIVNDFQKGDIAEGYSVSREKKESFPLTVTSAQKNPTAFYLCASSTSTGRAYNEQFFGPGTRLTVL.